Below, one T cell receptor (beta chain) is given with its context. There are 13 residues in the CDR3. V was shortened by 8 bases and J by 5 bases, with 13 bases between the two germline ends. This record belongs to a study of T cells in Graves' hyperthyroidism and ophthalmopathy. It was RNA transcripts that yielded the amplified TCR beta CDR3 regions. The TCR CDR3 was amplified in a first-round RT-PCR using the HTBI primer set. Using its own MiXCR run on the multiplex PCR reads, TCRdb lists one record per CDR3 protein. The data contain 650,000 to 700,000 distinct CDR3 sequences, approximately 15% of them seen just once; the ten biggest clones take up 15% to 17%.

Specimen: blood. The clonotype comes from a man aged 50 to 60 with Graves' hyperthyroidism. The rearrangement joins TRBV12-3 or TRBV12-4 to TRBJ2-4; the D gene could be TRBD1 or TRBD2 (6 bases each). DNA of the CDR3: TGTGCCAGCCGCTCGGGGGCCCAAAACATTCAGTACTTC. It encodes CASRSGAQNIQYF.